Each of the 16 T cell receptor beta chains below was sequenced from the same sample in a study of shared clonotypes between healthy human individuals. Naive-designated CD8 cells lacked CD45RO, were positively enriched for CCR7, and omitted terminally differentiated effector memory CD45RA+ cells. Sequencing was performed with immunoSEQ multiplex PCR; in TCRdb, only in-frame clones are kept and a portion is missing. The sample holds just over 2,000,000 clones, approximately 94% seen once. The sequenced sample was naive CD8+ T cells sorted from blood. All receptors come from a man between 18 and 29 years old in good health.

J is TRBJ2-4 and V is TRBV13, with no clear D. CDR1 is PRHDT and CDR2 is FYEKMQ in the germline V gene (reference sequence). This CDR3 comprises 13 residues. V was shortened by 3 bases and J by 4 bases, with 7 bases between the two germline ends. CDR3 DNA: TGTGCCAGCAGCTTGGCTATAAAAAACATTCAGTACTTC. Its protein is CASSLAIKNIQYF.

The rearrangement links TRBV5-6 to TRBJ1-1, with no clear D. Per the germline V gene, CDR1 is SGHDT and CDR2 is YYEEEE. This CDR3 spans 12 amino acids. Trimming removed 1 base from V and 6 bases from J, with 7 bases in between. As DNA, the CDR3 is TGTGCCAGCAGCTTGACAGTTTCTGAAGCTTTCTTT. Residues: CASSLTVSEAFF.

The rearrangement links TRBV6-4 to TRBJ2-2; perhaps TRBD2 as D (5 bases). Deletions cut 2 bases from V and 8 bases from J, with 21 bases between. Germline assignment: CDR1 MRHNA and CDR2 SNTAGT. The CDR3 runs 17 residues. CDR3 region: CASSDPRCGSRWGELFF. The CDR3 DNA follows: TGTGCCAGCAGTGACCCTAGGTGCGGGTCCCGATGGGGGGAGCTGTTTTTT.

The CDR3 DNA reads as TGCAGCGTTGAAGGATTTGCCTACGAGCAGTACTTC. This translates into CSVEGFAYEQYF. This chain uses TRBV29-1 with TRBJ2-7; D is unresolved. The CDR3 has 12 residues. Trimming took 1 base from V and 2 from J, leaving 6 bases between them. Germline lookup yields CDR1 SQVTM and CDR2 ANQGSEA.

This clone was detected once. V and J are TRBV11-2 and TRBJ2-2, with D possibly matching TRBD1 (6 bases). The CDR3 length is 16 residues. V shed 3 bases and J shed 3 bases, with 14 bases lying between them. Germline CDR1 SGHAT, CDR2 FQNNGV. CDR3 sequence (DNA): TGTGCCAGCAGCTTCCCCACAGGGATAGACACCGGGGAGCTGTTTTTT. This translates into CASSFPTGIDTGELFF.

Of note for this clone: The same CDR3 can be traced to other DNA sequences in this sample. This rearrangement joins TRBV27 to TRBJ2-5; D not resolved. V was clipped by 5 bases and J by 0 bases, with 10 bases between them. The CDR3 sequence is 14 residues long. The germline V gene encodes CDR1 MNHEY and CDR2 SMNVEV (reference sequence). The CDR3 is CASSLRPYQETQYF. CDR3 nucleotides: TGTGCCAGCAGTCTTAGGCCTTACCAAGAGACCCAGTACTTC.

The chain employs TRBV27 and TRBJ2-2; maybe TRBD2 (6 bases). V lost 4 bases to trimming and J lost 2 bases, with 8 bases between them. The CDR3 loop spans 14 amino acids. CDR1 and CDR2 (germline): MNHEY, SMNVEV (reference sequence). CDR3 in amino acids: CASSWDSNTGELFF. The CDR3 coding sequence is TGTGCCAGCAGTTGGGACTCTAACACCGGGGAGCTGTTTTTT.

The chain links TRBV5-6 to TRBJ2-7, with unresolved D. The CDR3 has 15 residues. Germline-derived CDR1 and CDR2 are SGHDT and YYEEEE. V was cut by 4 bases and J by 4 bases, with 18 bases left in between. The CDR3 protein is CASSDGYSPAYEQYF. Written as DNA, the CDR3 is TGTGCCAGCAGCGATGGGTACAGTCCAGCATACGAGCAGTACTTC.

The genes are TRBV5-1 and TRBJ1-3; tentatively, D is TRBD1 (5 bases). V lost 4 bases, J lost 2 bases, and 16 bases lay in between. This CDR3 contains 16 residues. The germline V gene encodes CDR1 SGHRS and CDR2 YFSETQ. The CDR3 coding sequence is TGCGCCAGCAGCCCCTGGGCGGGGGATGCTGGAAACACCATATATTTT. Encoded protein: CASSPWAGDAGNTIYF.

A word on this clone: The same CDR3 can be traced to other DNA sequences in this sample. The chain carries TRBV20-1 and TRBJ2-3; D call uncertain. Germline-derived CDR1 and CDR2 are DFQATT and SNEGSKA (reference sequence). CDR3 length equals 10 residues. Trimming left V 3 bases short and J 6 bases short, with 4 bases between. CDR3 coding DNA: TGCAGTGCTAGCCTCGATACGCAGTATTTT. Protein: CSASLDTQYF.

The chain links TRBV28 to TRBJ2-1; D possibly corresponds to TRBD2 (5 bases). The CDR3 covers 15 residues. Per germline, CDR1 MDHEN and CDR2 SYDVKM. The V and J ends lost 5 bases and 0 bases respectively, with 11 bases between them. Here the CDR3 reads CASSKAASSYNEQFF. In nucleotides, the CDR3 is TGTGCCAGCAGTAAAGCGGCGAGCTCCTACAATGAGCAGTTCTTC.

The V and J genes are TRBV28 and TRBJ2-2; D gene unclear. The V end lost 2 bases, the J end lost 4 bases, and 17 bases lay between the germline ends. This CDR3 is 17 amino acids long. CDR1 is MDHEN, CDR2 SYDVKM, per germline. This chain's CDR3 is CASSLPLTFVGTGELFF. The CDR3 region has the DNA TGTGCCAGCAGTTTACCGCTTACCTTCGTGGGCACCGGGGAGCTGTTTTTT.

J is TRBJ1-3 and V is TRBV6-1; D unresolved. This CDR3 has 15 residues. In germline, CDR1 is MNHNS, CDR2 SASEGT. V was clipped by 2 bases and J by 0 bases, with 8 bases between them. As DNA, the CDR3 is TGTGCCAGCAGTGAAATAGGTTCCTCTGGAAACACCATATATTTT. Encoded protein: CASSEIGSSGNTIYF.

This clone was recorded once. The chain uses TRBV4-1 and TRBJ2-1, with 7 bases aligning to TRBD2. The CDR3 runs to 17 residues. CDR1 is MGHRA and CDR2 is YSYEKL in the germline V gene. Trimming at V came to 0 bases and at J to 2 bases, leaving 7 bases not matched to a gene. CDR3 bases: TGCGCCAGCAGCCAAGATCTAGGTAGCGGGCCCTACAATGAGCAGTTCTTC. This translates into CASSQDLGSGPYNEQFF.

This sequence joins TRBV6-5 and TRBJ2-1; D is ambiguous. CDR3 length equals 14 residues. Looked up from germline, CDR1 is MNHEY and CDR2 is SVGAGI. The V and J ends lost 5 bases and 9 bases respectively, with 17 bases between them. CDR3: CASSGVTPTSEQFF. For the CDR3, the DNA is TGTGCCAGCAGTGGCGTAACCCCAACGAGTGAGCAGTTCTTC.

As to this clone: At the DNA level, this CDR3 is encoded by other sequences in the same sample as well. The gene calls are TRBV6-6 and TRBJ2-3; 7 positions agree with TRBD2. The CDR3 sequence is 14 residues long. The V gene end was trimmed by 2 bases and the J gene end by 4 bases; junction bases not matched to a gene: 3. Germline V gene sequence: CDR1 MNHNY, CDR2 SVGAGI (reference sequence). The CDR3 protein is CASSYGGEADTQYF. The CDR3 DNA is TGTGCCAGCAGTTACGGGGGGGAGGCAGATACGCAGTATTTT.